The clone carrying this TCR beta chain was seen ten or more times. The data were taken from a study of post-analysis software for immune sequencing data. Tagging with unique molecular identifiers was a feature of the TCR beta cDNA libraries. MiXCR was run by TCRdb on the PCR reads, yielding one entry per CDR3 protein. The sample records 650,000 to 850,000 distinct CDR3 sequences, around 42% being singletons. Sequencing used blood. The origin of this receptor is a girl aged 10 to 17 with multiple sclerosis.

CDR3 amino acids: CSASVGQETQYF. In DNA, the CDR3 is TGCAGTGCTAGTGTAGGTCAAGAGACCCAGTACTTC. The V and J genes are TRBV20-1 and TRBJ2-5; D call uncertain. Trimming stripped 3 bases from V and 2 bases from J, with 7 bases between. Germline-derived CDR1 and CDR2 are DFQATT and SNEGSKA (reference sequence). This CDR3 spans 12 amino acids.